The 21 T cell receptor beta chains below were found in one sample sequenced in a study of cytomegalovirus exposure and HLA in healthy donors. 13 Jbeta primers and 60 Vbeta primers were used for the PCR. Profiled with immunoSEQ multiplex PCR; TCRdb holds only in-frame clones, not every one. The sample has some 90,000 clones; roughly four fifths are singletons. Sequencing input: PBMCs. The source of these receptors is a man younger than 40 in good health and CMV-seronegative.

CDR3 nucleotides: TGTGCCAGCAGCTTAGGAGAGGGGGATCGTAACACTGAAGCTTTCTTT. It codes for CASSLGEGDRNTEAFF. The chain uses TRBV11-2 and TRBJ1-1; a weak D match, TRBD1 (6 bases). V was cut by 1 base and J by 2 bases, with 14 bases left in between. The germline V gene has CDR1 SGHAT and CDR2 FQNNGV. The CDR3 extends over 16 amino acids.

The V call is TRBV5-6, the J call TRBJ1-6; tentative D call: TRBD1 (5 bases). Looked up from germline, CDR1 is SGHDT and CDR2 is YYEEEE. The CDR3 runs 13 residues. Trimming pared 0 bases from V and 14 bases from J, leaving 12 bases between. This CDR3 reads CASSLGAGITLHF. CDR3 DNA: TGTGCCAGCAGCTTGGGTGCAGGGATCACCCTCCACTTT. Full variable domain (remainder filled in from reference TRBV5-6 and TRBJ1-6): DAGVTQSPTHLIKTRGQQVTLRCSPKSGHDTVSWYQQALGQGPQFIFQYYEEEERQRGNFPDRFSGHQFPNYSSELNVNALLLGDSALYLCASSLGAGITLHFGNGTRLTVT.

The chain is built from TRBV18 and TRBJ1-1; 7 bases are a match to TRBD1. J lost 6 bases, V lost 2 bases, and 0 bases had no gene match. CDR3 length: 12 amino acids. Per germline, CDR1 KGHSH and CDR2 LQKENI. In nucleotides, the CDR3 is TGTGCCAGCTCACCAGGGACAGCTGAAGCTTTCTTT. Translated: CASSPGTAEAFF.

This chain links TRBV6-5 with TRBJ1-1; D remains ambiguous. Germline CDR1 is MNHEY and CDR2 is SVGAGI. CDR3 length: 13 amino acids. Trimming removed 2 bases at V and 4 bases at J, with 8 bases between. The CDR3 loop is CASSYGRSTEAFF. Written as DNA, the CDR3 is TGTGCCAGCAGTTACGGGAGGAGCACTGAAGCTTTCTTT.

There are a few counts of this clone. The gene calls are TRBV27 and TRBJ2-1; perhaps TRBD1 as D (6 bases). The germline V and J ends were trimmed by 0 bases and 6 bases, with 6 bases remaining between them. The CDR3 has 13 amino acids. Germline CDR1 and CDR2: MNHEY and SMNVEV (reference sequence). CDR3 residues: CASSLSGGNEQFF. For the CDR3, the DNA is TGTGCCAGCAGTTTATCAGGGGGCAATGAGCAGTTCTTC.

The CDR3 region is CASSRGLAGGFETQYF. In DNA, the CDR3 is TGTGCCAGCAGTCGGGGACTAGCGGGGGGATTTGAGACCCAGTACTTC. J is TRBJ2-5 and V is TRBV6-6, with TRBD2 matching over 15 bases. V dropped 5 bases and J dropped 5; count of bases not matched to a gene: 6. Looked up from germline, CDR1 is MNHNY and CDR2 is SVGAGI (reference sequence). CDR3 length: 16 amino acids.

J is TRBJ2-3 and V is TRBV14; no clear D. V was clipped by 4 bases and J by 2 bases, with 7 bases between them. Germline CDR1 is SGHDN and CDR2 is FVKESK. This CDR3 comprises 13 residues. The CDR3 loop is CASSPHITDTQYF. CDR3 DNA: TGTGCCAGCAGCCCCCACATCACAGATACGCAGTATTTT.

The chain joins TRBV5-1 to TRBJ2-1; TRBD2 is a possible D gene (5 bases). This CDR3 region has 15 residues. Germline-derived CDR1 and CDR2 are SGHRS and YFSETQ. V was shortened by 2 bases and J by 6 bases, with 15 bases between the two germline ends. CDR3 sequence: CASSLTTRVGNEQFF. The DNA for the CDR3 is TGCGCCAGCAGCTTAACTACTAGAGTAGGCAATGAGCAGTTCTTC.

This chain links TRBV7-3 with TRBJ2-7; 7 bases align to TRBD2. This CDR3 comprises 13 residues. The ends lost 11 bases at V and 4 bases at J; junction bases unmatched: 11. The germline V gene encodes CDR1 SGHTA and CDR2 FQGTGA. In nucleotides, the CDR3 is TGTGCCGGGCACTCCGGGGGGACTTACGAGCAGTACGTC. Its translation is CAGHSGGTYEQYV.

The genes are TRBV4-3 and TRBJ2-1; the D is unclear. V was cut by 0 bases and J by 3 bases, with 9 bases left in between. This CDR3 comprises 15 residues. Germline V gene sequence: CDR1 LGHNA, CDR2 YSLEER. The CDR3 loop is CASSQDLPLYNEQFF. CDR3 nucleotide sequence: TGCGCCAGCAGCCAAGACCTCCCCCTCTACAATGAGCAGTTCTTC.

The V and J genes are TRBV27 and TRBJ2-1, with D perhaps matching TRBD2 (5 bases). Germline V gene lookup returns CDR1 MNHEY and CDR2 SMNVEV (reference sequence). V dropped 6 bases and J dropped 0 bases, with 15 bases sitting between them. The CDR3 has 16 amino acids. CDR3 coding DNA: TGTGCCAGCAGCCCCTCAACTGGGAGCTCCTACAATGAGCAGTTCTTC. Protein: CASSPSTGSSYNEQFF.

The V call is TRBV6-4, the J call TRBJ2-2; possibly TRBD1 for D (5 bases). CDR3 size: 14 residues. CDR1 and CDR2 (germline): MRHNA, SNTAGT. Trimming removed 7 bases at V and 1 base at J, with 10 bases between. CDR3 amino acids: CASKLDKNTGELFF. DNA for the CDR3: TGTGCCAGCAAGTTGGACAAGAACACCGGGGAGCTGTTTTTT.

The sample holds one count of this clone. The chain links TRBV9 to TRBJ2-1; TRBD2 agrees at 7 bases. J gave up 1 base and V 2 bases, and 6 bases lay outside the gene matches. Germline CDR1 reads SGDLS; CDR2 reads YYNGEE. This CDR3 contains 16 residues. CDR3 residues: CASSVVGGTSYNEQFF. CDR3 coding DNA: TGTGCCAGCAGCGTTGTCGGGGGGACGTCCTACAATGAGCAGTTCTTC.

The V and J genes are TRBV9 and TRBJ1-2; D is undetermined. The CDR3 sequence is 16 residues long. The V gene's germline CDR1 is SGDLS and CDR2 YYNGEE. V was trimmed by 0 bases and J by 7 bases, leaving 19 bases between them. The CDR3 loop reads CASSVGNPILSGGYTF. In DNA form, the CDR3 reads TGTGCCAGCAGCGTAGGAAACCCGATTCTGTCGGGTGGCTACACCTTC.

The rearrangement joins TRBV27 to TRBJ2-7; D may be TRBD2 (6 bases). The germline V and J ends were trimmed by 5 bases and 2 bases, with 13 bases remaining between them. This CDR3 comprises 14 residues. Germline CDR1 MNHEY, CDR2 SMNVEV (reference sequence). In DNA, the CDR3 is TGTGCCAGCAGTCCGGGACTGAAGGCCTACGAGCAGTACGTC. Its translation is CASSPGLKAYEQYV.

The gene calls are TRBV4-1 and TRBJ1-2; 9 nucleotides agree with TRBD1. The junction had 10 bases not matched to a gene; V was cut back by 4 bases and J by 4 bases. The CDR3 is 16 amino acids. Germline V lookup: CDR1 MGHRA, CDR2 YSYEKL. The CDR3 DNA is TGCGCCAGCAGCCCGGACAGGGGACAAGTAGGCTATGGCTACACCTTC. Translating it yields CASSPDRGQVGYGYTF.

The gene calls are TRBV7-3 and TRBJ1-4, with D uncertain. CDR1 and CDR2 (germline): SGHTA, FQGTGA. This CDR3 has 17 amino acids. Deletions cut 9 bases from V and 4 bases from J, with 24 bases between. The CDR3 region is CARTPRRTGGFNEKLFF. The CDR3, as DNA: TGTGCCAGGACACCCCGCCGGACTGGAGGCTTTAATGAAAAACTGTTTTTT.

This chain joins TRBV11-2 and TRBJ2-7; a possible D gene is TRBD2 (6 bases). Germline V lookup: CDR1 SGHAT, CDR2 FQNNGV. V gave up 5 bases and J gave up 5 bases, with 28 bases separating them. The CDR3 is made up of 18 amino acids. The CDR3 DNA follows: TGTGCCAGCAGCCCACTGCGGTGGGAGGTTGGTATTCATCACGAGCAGTACTTC. Its translation: CASSPLRWEVGIHHEQYF.

The chain employs TRBV9 and TRBJ2-7; 8 bases are shared with TRBD2. The CDR3 totals 15 residues. The ends lost 5 bases at V and 2 bases at J; junction bases unmatched: 9. The germline V gene encodes CDR1 SGDLS and CDR2 YYNGEE. CDR3 in DNA: TGTGCCAGCAGTCCCTACGGGGGGGCTGCCTACGAGCAGTACTTC. This sequence encodes CASSPYGGAAYEQYF.

V and J are TRBV7-3 and TRBJ2-1; TRBD2 matches at 7 bases. The CDR3 sequence is 15 residues long. Germline V gene data show CDR1 as SGHTA and CDR2 as FQGTGA. Trimming at V came to 5 bases and at J to 3 bases, leaving 7 bases not matched to a gene. The CDR3 bases are TGTGCCAGCAGCCCGAAGGGCGGGGGCTACAATGAGCAGTTCTTC. Translation gives CASSPKGGGYNEQFF.

The V call is TRBV18, the J call TRBJ1-5; TRBD1 matches at 10 bases. The CDR3 runs to 14 residues. CDR1 is KGHSH and CDR2 is LQKENI in the germline V gene. The V segment lost 2 bases and the J segment 5 bases; nucleotides outside the gene matches: 0. CDR3 in DNA: TGTGCCAGCTCACCAGGACAGGGGGATCAGCCCCAGCATTTT. As protein: CASSPGQGDQPQHF.